This T cell receptor (beta chain) was captured by sequencing in a study of spatial heterogeneity in lung cancer. The study, taken as a whole, reports: Ubiquitous expanded tumor TCRs were observed in blood more at resection than follow-up.

V lost 5 bases, J lost 0 bases, and 3 bases stayed unmatched. This CDR3 is 14 amino acids long. CDR1 is MDHEN and CDR2 is SYDVKM in the germline V gene. TCRdb analysed the 5' RACE reads with MiXCR anew, one entry per CDR3 protein. Here the sample spans some 100,000 distinct CDR3 sequences, approximately 12% being singletons. This clonotype has only a few counts. What it binds is unknown. The time point is: sample taken at primary tumor resection. The V gene is TRBV28, the J gene TRBJ2-5, with 7 bases fitting TRBD1. This sequence originates from a male donor with early-stage non-small cell lung cancer. The material was PBMCs, obtained at surgery. The CDR3 DNA follows: TGTGCCAGCAGTCCAGGGGGTCACCAAGAGACCCAGTACTTC. Amino acid sequence: CASSPGGHQETQYF.